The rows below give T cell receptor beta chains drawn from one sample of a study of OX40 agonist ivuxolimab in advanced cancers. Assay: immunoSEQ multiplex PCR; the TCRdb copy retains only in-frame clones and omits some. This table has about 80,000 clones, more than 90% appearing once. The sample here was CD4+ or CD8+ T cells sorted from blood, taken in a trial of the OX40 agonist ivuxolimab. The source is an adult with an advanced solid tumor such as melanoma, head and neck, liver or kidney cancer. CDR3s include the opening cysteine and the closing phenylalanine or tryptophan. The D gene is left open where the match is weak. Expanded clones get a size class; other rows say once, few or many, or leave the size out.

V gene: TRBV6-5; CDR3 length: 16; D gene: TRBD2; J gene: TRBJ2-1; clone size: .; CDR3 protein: CASSYRIAGAYNEQFF; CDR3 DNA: TGTGCCAGCAGTTACCGAATAGCGGGAGCCTACAATGAGCAGTTCTTC
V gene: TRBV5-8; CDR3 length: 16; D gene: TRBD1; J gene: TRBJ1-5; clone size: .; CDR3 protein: CASSLGLDRENQPQHF; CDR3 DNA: TGTGCCAGCAGCTTGGGTTTGGACAGGGAAAATCAGCCCCAGCATTTT
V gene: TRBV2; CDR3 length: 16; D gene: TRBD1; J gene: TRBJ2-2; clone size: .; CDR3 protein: CASSSATGGSTGELFF; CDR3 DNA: TGTGCCAGCAGTTCGGCGACAGGGGGCAGCACCGGGGAGCTGTTTTTT
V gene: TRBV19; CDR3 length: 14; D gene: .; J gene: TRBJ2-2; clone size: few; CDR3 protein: CASSDGGANGELFF; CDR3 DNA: TGTGCCAGTAGTGATGGAGGGGCGAACGGGGAGCTGTTTTTT
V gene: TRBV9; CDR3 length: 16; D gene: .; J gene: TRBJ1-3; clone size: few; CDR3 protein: CASSVQGQRGGNTIYF; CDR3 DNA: TGTGCCAGCAGCGTACAGGGACAAAGGGGGGGAAACACCATATATTTT
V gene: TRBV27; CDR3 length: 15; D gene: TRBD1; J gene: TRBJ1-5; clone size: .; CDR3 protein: CASRDGGQGHQPQHF; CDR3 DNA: TGTGCCAGCAGAGACGGGGGACAGGGCCATCAGCCCCAGCATTTT
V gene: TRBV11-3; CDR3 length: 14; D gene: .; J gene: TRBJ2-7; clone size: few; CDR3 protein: CASSNKGIRDEQYF; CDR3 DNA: TGTGCCAGCAGCAACAAGGGCATCCGGGACGAGCAGTACTTC
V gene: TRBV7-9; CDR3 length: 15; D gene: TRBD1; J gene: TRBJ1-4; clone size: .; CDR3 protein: CASSLTGTGNEKLFF; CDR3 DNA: TGTGCCAGCAGCTTAACCGGGACAGGGAATGAAAAACTGTTTTTT
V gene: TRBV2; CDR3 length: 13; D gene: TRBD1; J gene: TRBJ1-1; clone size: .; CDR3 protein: CASNPDRVTEAFF; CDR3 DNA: TGTGCCAGCAACCCAGACAGGGTTACTGAAGCTTTCTTT
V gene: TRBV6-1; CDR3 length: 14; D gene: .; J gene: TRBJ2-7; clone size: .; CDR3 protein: CASSSRGVGYEQYF; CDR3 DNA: TGTGCCAGCAGTTCTAGGGGCGTGGGCTACGAGCAGTACTTC
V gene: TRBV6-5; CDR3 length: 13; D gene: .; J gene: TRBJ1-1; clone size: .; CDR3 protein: CASSYEGLGEAFF; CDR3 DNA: TGTGCCAGCAGTTACGAGGGGTTAGGTGAAGCTTTCTTT
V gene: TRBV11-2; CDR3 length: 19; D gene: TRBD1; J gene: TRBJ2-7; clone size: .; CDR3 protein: CASSPWIRNRTGAPYEQYF; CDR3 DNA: TGTGCCAGCAGCCCGTGGATTCGAAACCGGACAGGGGCTCCCTACGAGCAGTACTTC
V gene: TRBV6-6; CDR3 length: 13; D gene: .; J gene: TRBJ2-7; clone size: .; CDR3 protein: CASSYLDQYEQYF; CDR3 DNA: TGTGCCAGCAGTTACCTCGACCAATACGAGCAGTACTTC
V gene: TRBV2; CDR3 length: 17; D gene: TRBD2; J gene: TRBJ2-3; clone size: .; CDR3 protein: CASSASTSGISTDTQYF; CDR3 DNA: TGTGCCAGCAGTGCCTCGACTAGCGGGATAAGCACAGATACGCAGTATTTT
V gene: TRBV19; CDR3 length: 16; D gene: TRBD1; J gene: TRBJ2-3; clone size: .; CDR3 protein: CASSNPGQGVTDTQYF; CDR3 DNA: TGTGCCAGTAGTAACCCCGGACAGGGAGTCACAGATACGCAGTATTTT
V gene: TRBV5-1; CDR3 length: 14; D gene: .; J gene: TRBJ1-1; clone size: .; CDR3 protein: CASSTTGMNTEAFF; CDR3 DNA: TGCGCCAGCAGCACGACGGGGATGAACACTGAAGCTTTCTTT
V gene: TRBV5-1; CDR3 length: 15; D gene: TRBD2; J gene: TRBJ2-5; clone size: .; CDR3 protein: CASSLFAGGQETQYF; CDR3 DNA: TGCGCCAGCAGCTTGTTTGCGGGGGGTCAGGAGACCCAGTACTTC
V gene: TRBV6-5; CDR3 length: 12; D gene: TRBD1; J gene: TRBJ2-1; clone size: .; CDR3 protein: CASSEDRGREFF; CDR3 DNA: TGTGCCAGCAGCGAGGACAGGGGAAGGGAGTTCTTC
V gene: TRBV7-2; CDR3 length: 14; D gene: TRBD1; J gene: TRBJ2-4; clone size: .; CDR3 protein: CASSAGDRAAIQYF; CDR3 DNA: TGTGCCAGCAGCGCCGGGGACAGGGCGGCCATTCAGTACTTC
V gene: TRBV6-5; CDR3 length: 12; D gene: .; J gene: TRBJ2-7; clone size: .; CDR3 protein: CASSYRDYEQYF; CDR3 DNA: TGTGCCAGCAGTTACCGTGATTACGAGCAGTACTTC
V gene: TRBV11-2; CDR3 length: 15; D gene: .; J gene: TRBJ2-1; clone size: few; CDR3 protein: CASSLRKTSYNEQFF; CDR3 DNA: TGTGCCAGCAGTCTACGGAAAACCTCCTACAATGAGCAGTTCTTC
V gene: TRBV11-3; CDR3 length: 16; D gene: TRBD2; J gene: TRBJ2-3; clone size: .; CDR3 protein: CVVKGQREISTDTQYF; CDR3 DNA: TGTGTCGTTAAGGGCCAGCGGGAGATAAGCACAGATACGCAGTATTTT
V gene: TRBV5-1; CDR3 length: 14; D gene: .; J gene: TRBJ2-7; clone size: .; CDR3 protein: CASSSSGPFYEQYF; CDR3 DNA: TGCGCCAGCAGCTCCTCGGGGCCTTTTTACGAGCAGTACTTC
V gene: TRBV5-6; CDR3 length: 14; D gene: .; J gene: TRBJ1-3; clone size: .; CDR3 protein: CASSLRGTGNTIYF; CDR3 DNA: TGTGCCAGCAGCTTAAGAGGGACTGGAAACACCATATATTTT
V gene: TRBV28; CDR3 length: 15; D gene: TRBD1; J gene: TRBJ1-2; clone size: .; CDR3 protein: CASSFLGQGPYGYTF; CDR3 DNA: TGTGCCAGCAGTTTTCTGGGACAGGGGCCGTATGGCTACACCTTC
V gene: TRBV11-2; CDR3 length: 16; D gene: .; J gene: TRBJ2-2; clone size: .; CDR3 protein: CASSLRTGRVAGELFF; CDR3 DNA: TGTGCCAGCAGCCTCCGGACAGGGAGGGTGGCCGGGGAGCTGTTTTTT
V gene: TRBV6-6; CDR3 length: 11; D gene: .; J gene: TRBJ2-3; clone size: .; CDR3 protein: CASSWADTQYF; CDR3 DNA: TGTGCCAGCAGTTGGGCAGATACGCAGTATTTT
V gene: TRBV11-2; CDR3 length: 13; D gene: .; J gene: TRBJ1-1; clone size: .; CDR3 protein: CASSLTRHTEAFF; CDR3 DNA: TGTGCCAGCAGCTTAACACGGCACACTGAAGCTTTCTTT
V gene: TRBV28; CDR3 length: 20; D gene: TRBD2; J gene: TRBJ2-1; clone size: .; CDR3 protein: CASSLFWDYRTSGMYNEQFF; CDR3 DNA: TGTGCCAGCAGTTTATTTTGGGACTACAGGACTAGCGGGATGTACAATGAGCAGTTCTTC
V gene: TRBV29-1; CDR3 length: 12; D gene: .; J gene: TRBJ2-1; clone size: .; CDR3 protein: CSVEPSSNEQFF; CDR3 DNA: TGCAGCGTTGAACCCAGTAGCAATGAGCAGTTCTTC
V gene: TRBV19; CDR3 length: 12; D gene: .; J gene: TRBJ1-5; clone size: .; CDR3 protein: CASSTYNQPQHF; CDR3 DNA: TGTGCCAGTAGTACGTACAATCAGCCCCAGCATTTT
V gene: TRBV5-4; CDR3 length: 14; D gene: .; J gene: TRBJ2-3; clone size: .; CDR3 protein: CASSFKPGTDTQYF; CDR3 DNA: TGTGCCAGCAGCTTTAAACCGGGCACAGATACGCAGTATTTT
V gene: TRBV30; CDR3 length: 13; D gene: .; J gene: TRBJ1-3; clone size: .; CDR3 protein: CAWSVNGRNTIYF; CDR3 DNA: TGTGCCTGGAGTGTCAATGGGAGAAACACCATATATTTT
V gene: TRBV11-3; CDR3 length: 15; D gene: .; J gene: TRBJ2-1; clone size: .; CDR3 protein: CASSLDGNRDNEQFF; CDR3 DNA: TGTGCCAGCAGCTTAGACGGGAATCGCGACAATGAGCAGTTCTTC
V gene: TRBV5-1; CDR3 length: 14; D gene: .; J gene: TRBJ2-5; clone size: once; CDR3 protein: CASSLGSSQETQYF; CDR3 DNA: TGCGCCAGCAGCTTGGGTTCCAGCCAAGAGACCCAGTACTTC
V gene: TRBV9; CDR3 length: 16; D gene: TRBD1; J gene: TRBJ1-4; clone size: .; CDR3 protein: CASSPGQGATNEKLFF; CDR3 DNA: TGTGCCAGCAGCCCAGGACAGGGGGCAACTAATGAAAAACTGTTTTTT
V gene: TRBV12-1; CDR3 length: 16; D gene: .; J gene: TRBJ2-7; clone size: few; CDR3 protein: CASSFPGTSGSYEQYF; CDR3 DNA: TGTGCCAGCAGCTTTCCTGGGACTAGCGGATCATACGAGCAGTACTTC
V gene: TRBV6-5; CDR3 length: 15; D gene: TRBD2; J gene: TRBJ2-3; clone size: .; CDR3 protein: CASRGLAGGPDTQYF; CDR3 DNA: TGTGCCAGCAGGGGACTAGCGGGAGGGCCAGATACGCAGTATTTT
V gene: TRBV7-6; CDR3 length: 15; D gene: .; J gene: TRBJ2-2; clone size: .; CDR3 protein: CASRPQSSSTGELFF; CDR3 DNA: TGTGCCAGCAGGCCCCAATCTTCTAGCACCGGGGAGCTGTTTTTT
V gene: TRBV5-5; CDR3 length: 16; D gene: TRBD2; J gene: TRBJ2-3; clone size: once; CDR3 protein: CASSWGLAGSTDTQYF; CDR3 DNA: TGTGCCAGCAGCTGGGGACTAGCGGGATCCACAGATACGCAGTATTTT
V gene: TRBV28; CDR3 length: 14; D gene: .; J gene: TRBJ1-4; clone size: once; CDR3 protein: CASSLPGAGEKLFF; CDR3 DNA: TGTGCCAGCAGTTTACCCGGGGCCGGTGAAAAACTGTTTTTT
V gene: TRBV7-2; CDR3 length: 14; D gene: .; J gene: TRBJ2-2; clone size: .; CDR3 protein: CAGRDIANTGELFF; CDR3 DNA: TGTGCCGGAAGGGACATTGCGAACACCGGGGAGCTGTTTTTT
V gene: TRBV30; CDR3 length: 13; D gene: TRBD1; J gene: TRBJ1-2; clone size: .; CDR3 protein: CACKGQAVYGYTF; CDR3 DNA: TGTGCCTGTAAGGGACAGGCGGTGTATGGCTACACCTTC
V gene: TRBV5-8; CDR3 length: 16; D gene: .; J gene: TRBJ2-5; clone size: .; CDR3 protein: CASSWVGAVHTETQYF; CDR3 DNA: TGTGCCAGCAGCTGGGTCGGGGCAGTACATACGGAGACCCAGTACTTC
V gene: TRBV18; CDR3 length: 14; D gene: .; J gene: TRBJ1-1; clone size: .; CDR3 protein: CASSPDSLNTEAFF; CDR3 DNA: TGTGCCAGCTCACCGGACAGCCTGAACACTGAAGCTTTCTTT
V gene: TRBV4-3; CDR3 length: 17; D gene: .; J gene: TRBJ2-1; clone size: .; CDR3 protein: CASSQEGGGSSYNEQFF; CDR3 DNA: TGCGCCAGCAGCCAAGAGGGTGGGGGAAGCTCCTACAATGAGCAGTTCTTC
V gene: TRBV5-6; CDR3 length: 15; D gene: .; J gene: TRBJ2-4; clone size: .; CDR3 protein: CASSFGLLAKNIQYF; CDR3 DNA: TGTGCCAGCAGCTTCGGACTTCTAGCCAAAAACATTCAGTACTTC
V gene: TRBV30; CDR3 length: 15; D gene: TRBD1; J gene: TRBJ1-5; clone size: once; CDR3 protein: CAWSPGQGNFQPQHF; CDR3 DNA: TGTGCCTGGAGTCCCGGACAGGGGAATTTTCAGCCCCAGCATTTT
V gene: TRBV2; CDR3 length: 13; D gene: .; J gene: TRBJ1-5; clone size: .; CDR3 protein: CASSEGAPQPQHF; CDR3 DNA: TGTGCCAGCAGTGAGGGGGCGCCTCAGCCCCAGCATTTT
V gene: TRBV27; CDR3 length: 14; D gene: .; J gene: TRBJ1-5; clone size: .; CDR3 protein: CASSFLGHNQPQHF; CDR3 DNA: TGTGCCAGCAGTTTTTTGGGACACAATCAGCCCCAGCATTTT
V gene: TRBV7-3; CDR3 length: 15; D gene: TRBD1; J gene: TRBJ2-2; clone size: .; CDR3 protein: CASSLRGGGTGELFF; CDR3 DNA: TGTGCCAGCAGCTTAAGAGGGGGCGGCACCGGGGAGCTGTTTTTT
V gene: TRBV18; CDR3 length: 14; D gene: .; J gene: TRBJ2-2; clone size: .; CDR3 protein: CASSLLEWTGELFF; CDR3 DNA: TGTGCCAGCTCACTTTTAGAATGGACCGGGGAGCTGTTTTTT
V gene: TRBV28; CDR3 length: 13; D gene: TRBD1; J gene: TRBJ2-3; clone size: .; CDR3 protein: CASRLGQGLTQYF; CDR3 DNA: TGTGCCAGCAGACTCGGACAGGGGTTAACGCAGTATTTT
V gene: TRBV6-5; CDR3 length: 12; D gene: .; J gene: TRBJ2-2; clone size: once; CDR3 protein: CASSYSYGELFF; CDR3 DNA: TGTGCCAGCAGTTACTCGTACGGGGAGCTGTTTTTT
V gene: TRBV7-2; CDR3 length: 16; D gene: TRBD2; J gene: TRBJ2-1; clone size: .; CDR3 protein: CASSGLAGVEINEQFF; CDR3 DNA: TGTGCCAGCAGCGGACTAGCGGGCGTGGAGATAAATGAGCAGTTCTTC
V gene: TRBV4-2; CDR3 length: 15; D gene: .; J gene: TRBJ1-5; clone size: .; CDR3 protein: CASSQSILSNQPQHF; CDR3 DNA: TGTGCCAGCAGCCAATCAATTTTAAGCAATCAGCCCCAGCATTTT
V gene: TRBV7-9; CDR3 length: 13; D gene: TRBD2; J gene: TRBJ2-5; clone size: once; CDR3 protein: CASQGGVGETQYF; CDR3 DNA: TGTGCCTCTCAGGGAGGGGTCGGAGAGACCCAGTACTTC
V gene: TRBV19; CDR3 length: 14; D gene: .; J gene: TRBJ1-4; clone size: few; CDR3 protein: CASSSHSTGEKLFF; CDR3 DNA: TGTGCCAGTAGTTCCCATTCAACGGGGGAAAAACTGTTTTTT
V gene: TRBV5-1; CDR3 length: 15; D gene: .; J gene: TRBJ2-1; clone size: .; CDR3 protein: CASSVPSYPYNEQFF; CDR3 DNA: TGCGCCAGCAGCGTCCCTAGTTACCCCTACAATGAGCAGTTCTTC
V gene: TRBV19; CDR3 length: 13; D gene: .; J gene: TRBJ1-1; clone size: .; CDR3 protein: CASSIASNTEAFF; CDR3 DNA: TGTGCCAGTAGTATTGCTTCGAACACTGAAGCTTTCTTT